This TCR beta chain was sequenced in a study of T cell changes during pregnancy in multiple sclerosis. TCRdb keeps only in-frame clones here, not all; method: immunoSEQ multiplex PCR. The data contain just under 100,000 clones, under 95% of them singletons. Germline values: CDR1 SGHRS, CDR2 YFSETQ. CDR3 size: 12 residues. Trimming shortened V by 4 bases and J by 6 bases, and 8 bases separated the two germline ends. The chain links TRBV5-1 to TRBJ2-1, with D possibly being TRBD2 (5 bases). This specimen consisted of peripheral blood, obtained after pregnancy. The clonotype originates from a female donor with multiple sclerosis, enrolled in a pregnancy study. The CDR3 DNA reads as TGCGCCAGCAGCCCGGGGAGCAATGAGCAGTTCTTC. Protein sequence: CASSPGSNEQFF.